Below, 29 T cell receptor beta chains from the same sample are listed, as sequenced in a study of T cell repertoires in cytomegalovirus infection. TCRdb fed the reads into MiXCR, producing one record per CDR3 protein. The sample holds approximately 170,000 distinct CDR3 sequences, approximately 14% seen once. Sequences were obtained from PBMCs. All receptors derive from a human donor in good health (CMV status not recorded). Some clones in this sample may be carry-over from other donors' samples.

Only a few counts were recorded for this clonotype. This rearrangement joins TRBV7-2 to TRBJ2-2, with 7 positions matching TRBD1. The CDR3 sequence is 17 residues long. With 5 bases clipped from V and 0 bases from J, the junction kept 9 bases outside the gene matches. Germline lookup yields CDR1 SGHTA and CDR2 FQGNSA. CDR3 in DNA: TGTGCCAGCAGCCCATTCCCGGGACAGCCGAACACCGGGGAGCTGTTTTTT. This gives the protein CASSPFPGQPNTGELFF.

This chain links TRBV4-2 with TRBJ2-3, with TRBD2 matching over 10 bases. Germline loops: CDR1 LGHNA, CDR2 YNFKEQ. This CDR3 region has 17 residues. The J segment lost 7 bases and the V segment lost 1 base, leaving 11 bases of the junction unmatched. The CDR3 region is CASSQAGLAGERNTQYF. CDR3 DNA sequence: TGTGCCAGCAGCCAAGCGGGGCTAGCGGGGGAAAGAAATACGCAGTATTTT.

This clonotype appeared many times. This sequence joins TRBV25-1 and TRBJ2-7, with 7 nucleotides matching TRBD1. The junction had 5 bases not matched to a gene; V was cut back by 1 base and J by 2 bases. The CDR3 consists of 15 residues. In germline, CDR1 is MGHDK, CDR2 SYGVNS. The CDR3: CASSESAGGAYEQYF. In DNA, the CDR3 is TGTGCCAGCAGTGAATCGGCAGGGGGAGCCTACGAGCAGTACTTC.

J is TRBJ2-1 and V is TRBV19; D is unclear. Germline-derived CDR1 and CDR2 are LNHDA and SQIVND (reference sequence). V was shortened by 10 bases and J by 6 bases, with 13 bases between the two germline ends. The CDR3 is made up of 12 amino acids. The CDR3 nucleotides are TGTGCCACCTCAGAATTCCTCAATGAGCAGTTCTTC. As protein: CATSEFLNEQFF.

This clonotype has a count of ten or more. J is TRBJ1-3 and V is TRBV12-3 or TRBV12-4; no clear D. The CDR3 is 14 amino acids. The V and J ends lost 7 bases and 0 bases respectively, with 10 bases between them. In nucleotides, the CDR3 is TGTGCCAGCACCTTGACGGGCTCTGGAAACACCATATATTTT. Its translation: CASTLTGSGNTIYF.

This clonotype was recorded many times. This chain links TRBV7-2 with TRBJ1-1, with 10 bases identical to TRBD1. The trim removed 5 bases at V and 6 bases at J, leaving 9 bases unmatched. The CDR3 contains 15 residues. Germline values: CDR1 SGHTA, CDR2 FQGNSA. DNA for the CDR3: TGTGCCAGCAGCCTACGGTCCGGACAGGGGGCTGAAGCTTTCTTT. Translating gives CASSLRSGQGAEAFF.

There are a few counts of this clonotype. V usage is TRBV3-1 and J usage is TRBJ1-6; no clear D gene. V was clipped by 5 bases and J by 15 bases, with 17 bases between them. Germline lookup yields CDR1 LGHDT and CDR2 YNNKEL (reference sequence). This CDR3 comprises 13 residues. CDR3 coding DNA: TGTGCCAGCAGCACCGGAAGGGAACGGGACCTCCACTTT. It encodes CASSTGRERDLHF.

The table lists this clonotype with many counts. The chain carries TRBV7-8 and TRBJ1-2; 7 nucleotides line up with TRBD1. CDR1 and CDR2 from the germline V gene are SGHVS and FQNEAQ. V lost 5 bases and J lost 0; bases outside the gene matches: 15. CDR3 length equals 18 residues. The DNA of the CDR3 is TGTGCCAGCAGCCCCCGGGGCGTTACAGGGGATTCTAACTATGGCTACACCTTC. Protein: CASSPRGVTGDSNYGYTF.

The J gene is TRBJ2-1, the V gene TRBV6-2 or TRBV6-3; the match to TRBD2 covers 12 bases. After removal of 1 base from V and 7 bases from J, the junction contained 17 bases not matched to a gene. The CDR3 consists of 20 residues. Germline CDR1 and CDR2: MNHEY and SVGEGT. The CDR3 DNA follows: TGTGCCAGCAGTTACTGGGAACTAGCGGGAGGACCCCTCTGGAGTAATGAGCAGTTCTTC. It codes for CASSYWELAGGPLWSNEQFF.

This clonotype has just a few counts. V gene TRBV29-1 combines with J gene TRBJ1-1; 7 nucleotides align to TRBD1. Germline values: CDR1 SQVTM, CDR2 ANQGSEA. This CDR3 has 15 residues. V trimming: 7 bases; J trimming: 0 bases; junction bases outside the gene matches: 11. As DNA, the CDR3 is TGCAGCGCGACTCAGGGACAGACAATGAACACTGAAGCTTTCTTT. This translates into CSATQGQTMNTEAFF.

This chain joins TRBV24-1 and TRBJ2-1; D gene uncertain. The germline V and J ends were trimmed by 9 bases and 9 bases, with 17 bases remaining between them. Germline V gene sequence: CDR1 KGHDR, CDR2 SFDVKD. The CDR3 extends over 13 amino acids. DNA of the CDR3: TGTGCCACCCAATCACCATCACTGGGTGAGCAGTTCTTC. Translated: CATQSPSLGEQFF.

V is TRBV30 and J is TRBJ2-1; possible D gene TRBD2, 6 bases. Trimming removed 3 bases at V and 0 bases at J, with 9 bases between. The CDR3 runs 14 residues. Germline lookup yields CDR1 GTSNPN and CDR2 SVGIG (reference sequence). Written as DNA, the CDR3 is TGTGCCTGGAGGGAGGGGAGCTCCTACAATGAGCAGTTCTTC. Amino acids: CAWREGSSYNEQFF.

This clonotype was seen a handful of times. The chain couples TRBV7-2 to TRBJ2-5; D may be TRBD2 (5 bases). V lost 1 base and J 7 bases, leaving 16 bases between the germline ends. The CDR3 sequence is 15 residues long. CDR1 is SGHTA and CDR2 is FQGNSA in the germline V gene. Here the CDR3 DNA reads TGTGCCAGCAGCTTAGACGGGCGAGAGGGTGGGACCCAGTACTTC. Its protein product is CASSLDGREGGTQYF. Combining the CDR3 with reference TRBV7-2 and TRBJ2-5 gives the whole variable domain GAGVSQSPSNKVTEKGKDVELRCDPISGHTALYWYRQSLGQGLEFLIYFQGNSAPDKSGLPSDRFSAERTGGSVSTLTIQRTQQEDSAVYLCASSLDGREGGTQYFGPGTRLLVL.

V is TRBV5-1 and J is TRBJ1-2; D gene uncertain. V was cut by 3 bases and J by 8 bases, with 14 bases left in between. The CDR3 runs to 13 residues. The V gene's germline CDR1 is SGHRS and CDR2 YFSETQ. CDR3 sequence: CASSSTWAEGYTF. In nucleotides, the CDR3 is TGCGCCAGCAGCTCCACCTGGGCCGAGGGCTACACCTTC. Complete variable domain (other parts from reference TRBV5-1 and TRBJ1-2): KAGVTQTPRYLIKTRGQQVTLSCSPISGHRSVSWYQQTPGQGLQFLFEYFSETQRNKGNFPGRFSGRQFSNSRSEMNVSTLELGDSALYLCASSSTWAEGYTFGSGTRLTVV.

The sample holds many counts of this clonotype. The CDR3 DNA is TGTGCCAGCAGCTTGACGGGAAGCTCCTATAATTCACCCCTCCACTTT. Amino acids: CASSLTGSSYNSPLHF. The chain combines TRBV7-6 with TRBJ1-6; D is unresolved. The germline V gene has CDR1 SGHVS and CDR2 FNYEAQ. This CDR3 comprises 16 residues. Trimming shortened V by 3 bases and J by 0 bases, and 9 bases separated the two germline ends.

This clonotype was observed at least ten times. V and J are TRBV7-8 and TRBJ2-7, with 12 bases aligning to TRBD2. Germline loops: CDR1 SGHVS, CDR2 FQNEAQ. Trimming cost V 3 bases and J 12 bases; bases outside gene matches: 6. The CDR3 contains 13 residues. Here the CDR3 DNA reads TGTGCCAGCAGCTTCCCTAGCGGGAGGGCCCCGTACTTC. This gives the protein CASSFPSGRAPYF. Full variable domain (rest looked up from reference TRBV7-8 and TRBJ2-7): GAGVSQSPRYKVAKRGQDVALRCDPISGHVSLFWYQQALGQGPEFLTYFQNEAQLDKSGLPSDRFFAERPEGSVSTLKIQRTQQEDSAVYLCASSFPSGRAPYFGPGTRLTVT.

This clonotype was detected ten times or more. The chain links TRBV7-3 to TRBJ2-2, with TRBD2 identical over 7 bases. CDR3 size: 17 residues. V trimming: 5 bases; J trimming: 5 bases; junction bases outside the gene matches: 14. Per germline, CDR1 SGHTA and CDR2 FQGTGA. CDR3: CASSPFRREIGTGELFF. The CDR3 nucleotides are TGTGCCAGCAGCCCATTCAGGCGGGAGATAGGGACCGGGGAGCTGTTTTTT.

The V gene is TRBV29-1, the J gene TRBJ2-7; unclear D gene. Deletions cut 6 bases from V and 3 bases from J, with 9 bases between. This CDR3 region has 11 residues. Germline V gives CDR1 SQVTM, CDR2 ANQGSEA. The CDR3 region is CSVLSYYEQYF. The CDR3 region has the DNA TGCAGCGTCCTATCATACTACGAGCAGTACTTC.

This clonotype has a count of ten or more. The CDR3 coding sequence is TGTGCCAGCAGCTTGGCAGGGGGGAATTCACCCCTCCACTTT. Translated: CASSLAGGNSPLHF. The chain uses TRBV7-2 and TRBJ1-6, with 7 bases matching TRBD1. The CDR3 extends over 14 amino acids. Germline loops: CDR1 SGHTA, CDR2 FQGNSA. V trimming: 3 bases; J trimming: 7 bases; junction bases outside the gene matches: 3.

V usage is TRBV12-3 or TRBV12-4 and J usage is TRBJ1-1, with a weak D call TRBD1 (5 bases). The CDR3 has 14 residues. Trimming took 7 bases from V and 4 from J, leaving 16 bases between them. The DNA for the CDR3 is TGTGCCAGCACCTGGGACCTCGGGAGCACTGAAGCTTTCTTT. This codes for CASTWDLGSTEAFF.

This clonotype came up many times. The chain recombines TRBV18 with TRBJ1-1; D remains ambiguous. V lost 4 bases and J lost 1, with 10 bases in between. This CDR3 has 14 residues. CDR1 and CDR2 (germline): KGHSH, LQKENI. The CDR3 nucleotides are TGTGCCAGCTCACGGCCCCCAGGGAACACTGAAGCTTTCTTT. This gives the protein CASSRPPGNTEAFF.

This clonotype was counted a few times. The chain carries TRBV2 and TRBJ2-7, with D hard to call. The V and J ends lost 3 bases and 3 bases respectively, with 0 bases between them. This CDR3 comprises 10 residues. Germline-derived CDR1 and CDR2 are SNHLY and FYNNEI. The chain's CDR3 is CASSDYEQYF. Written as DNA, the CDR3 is TGTGCCAGCAGTGACTACGAGCAGTACTTC.

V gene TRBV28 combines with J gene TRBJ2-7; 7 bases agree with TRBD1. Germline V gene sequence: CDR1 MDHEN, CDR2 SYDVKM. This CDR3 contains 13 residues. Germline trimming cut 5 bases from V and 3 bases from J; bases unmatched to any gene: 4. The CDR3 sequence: CASSRQGNYEQYF. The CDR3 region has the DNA TGTGCCAGCAGTCGACAGGGAAACTACGAGCAGTACTTC. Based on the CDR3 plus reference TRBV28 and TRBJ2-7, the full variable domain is DVKVTQSSRYLVKRTGEKVFLECVQDMDHENMFWYRQDPGLGLRLIYFSYDVKMKEKGDIPEGYSVSREKKERFSLILESASTNQTSMYLCASSRQGNYEQYFGPGTRLTVT.

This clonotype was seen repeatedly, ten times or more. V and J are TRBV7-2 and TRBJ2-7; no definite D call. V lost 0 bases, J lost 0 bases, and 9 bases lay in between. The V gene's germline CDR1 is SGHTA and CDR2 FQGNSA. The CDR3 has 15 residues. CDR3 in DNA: TGTGCCAGCAGCTTAGCAGGAAGGGACTCCTACGAGCAGTACTTC. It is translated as CASSLAGRDSYEQYF.

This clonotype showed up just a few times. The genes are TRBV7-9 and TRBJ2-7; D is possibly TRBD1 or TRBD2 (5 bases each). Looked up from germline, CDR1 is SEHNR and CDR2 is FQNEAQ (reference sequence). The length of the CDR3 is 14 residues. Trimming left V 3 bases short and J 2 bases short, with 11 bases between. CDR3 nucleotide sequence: TGTGCCAGCAGCTTGGCCGGGACCCCCTACGAGCAGTACTTC. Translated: CASSLAGTPYEQYF. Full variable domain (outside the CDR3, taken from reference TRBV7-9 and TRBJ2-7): DTGVSQNPRHKITKRGQNVTFRCDPISEHNRLYWYRQTLGQGPEFLTYFQNEAQLEKSRLLSDRFSAERPKGSFSTLEIQRTEQGDSAMYLCASSLAGTPYEQYFGPGTRLTVT.

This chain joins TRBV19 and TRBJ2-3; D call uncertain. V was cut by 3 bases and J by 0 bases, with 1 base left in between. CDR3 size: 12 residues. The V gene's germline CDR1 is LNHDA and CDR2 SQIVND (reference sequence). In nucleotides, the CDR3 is TGTGCCAGTAGTATGAGCACAGATACGCAGTATTTT. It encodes CASSMSTDTQYF.

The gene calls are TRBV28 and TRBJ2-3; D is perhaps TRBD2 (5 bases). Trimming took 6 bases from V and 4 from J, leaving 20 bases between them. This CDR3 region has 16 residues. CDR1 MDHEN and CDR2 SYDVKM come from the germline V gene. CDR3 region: CASRTLNGSPPDTQYF. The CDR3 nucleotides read TGTGCCAGCAGAACCCTAAATGGGAGCCCCCCAGATACGCAGTATTTT.

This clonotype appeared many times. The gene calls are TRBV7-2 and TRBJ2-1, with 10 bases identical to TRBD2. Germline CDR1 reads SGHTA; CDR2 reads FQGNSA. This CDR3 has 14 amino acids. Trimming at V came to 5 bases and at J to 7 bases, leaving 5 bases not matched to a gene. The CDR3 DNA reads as TGTGCCAGCAGCGGCCGGACTAGCGGAAATGAGCAGTTCTTC. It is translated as CASSGRTSGNEQFF.

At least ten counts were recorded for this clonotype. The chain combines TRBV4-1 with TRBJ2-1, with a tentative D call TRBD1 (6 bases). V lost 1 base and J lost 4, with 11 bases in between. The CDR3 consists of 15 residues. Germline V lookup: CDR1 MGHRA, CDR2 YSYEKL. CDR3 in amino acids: CASSQVGTLYNEQFF. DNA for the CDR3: TGCGCCAGCAGCCAAGTTGGGACACTTTACAATGAGCAGTTCTTC.